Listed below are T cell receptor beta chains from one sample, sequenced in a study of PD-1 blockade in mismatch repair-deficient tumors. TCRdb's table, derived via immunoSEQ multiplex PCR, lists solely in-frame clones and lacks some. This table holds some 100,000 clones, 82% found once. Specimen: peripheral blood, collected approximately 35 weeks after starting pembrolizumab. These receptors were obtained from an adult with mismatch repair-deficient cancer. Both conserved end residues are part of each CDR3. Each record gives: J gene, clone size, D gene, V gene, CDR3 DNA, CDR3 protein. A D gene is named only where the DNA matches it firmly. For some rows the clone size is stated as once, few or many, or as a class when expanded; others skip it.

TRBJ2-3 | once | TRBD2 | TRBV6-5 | TGTGCCAGCAGTTACAGTAGCGGGTCGCATGATACGCAGTATTTT | CASSYSSGSHDTQYF
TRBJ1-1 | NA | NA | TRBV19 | TGTGCCAGTAGTTCGGACGGATATAACACTGAAGCTTTCTTT | CASSSDGYNTEAFF
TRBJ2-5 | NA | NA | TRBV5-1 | TGCGCCAGCAAACAGGGACCCGGGGAGACCCAGTACTTC | CASKQGPGETQYF
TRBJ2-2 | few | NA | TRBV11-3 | TGTGCCAGCAGCTTAGGCGGGCTGAACACCGGGGAGCTGTTTTTT | CASSLGGLNTGELFF
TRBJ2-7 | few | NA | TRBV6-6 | TGTGCCAGCAGTCCCGCGTTTCGTACCGAGCAGTACTTC | CASSPAFRTEQYF
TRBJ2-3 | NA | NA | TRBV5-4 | TGTGCCAGCCGCCGTGGTGGGAGAGCGACAGATACGCAGTATTTT | CASRRGGRATDTQYF
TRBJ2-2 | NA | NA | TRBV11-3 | TGTGCCAGCAGCTCGGGACCAAACACCGGGGAGCTGTTTTTT | CASSSGPNTGELFF
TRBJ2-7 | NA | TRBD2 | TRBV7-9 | TGTGCCAGCAGACTTCCCGCAGCGGGAGGGAGCTACGAGCAGTACTTC | CASRLPAAGGSYEQYF
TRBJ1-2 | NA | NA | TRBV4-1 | TGCGCCAGCAGCCAAGTAGGGGGGGACCGAGGCCTTGGTGATGGCTACACCTTC | CASSQVGGDRGLGDGYTF
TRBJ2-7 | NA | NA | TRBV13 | TGTGCCAGCAGCTTAGGCCCCGGGGACGAGCAGTACTTC | CASSLGPGDEQYF
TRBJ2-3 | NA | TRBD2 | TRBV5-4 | TGTGCCAGCAGCTCCGGGGTTAGCGGGCTAAGCACAGATACGCAGTATTTT | CASSSGVSGLSTDTQYF
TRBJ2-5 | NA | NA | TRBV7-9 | TGTGCCAGCAGCTTCGACAGGACAGAAGAGACCCAGTACTTC | CASSFDRTEETQYF
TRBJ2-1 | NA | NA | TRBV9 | TGTGCCAGCAGCGTAGGGGGTAGCGGCAACAATGAGCAGTTCTTC | CASSVGGSGNNEQFF
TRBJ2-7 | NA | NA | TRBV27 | TGTGCCAGTGGAGTACCTACCATGACCTACGAGCAGTACTTC | CASGVPTMTYEQYF